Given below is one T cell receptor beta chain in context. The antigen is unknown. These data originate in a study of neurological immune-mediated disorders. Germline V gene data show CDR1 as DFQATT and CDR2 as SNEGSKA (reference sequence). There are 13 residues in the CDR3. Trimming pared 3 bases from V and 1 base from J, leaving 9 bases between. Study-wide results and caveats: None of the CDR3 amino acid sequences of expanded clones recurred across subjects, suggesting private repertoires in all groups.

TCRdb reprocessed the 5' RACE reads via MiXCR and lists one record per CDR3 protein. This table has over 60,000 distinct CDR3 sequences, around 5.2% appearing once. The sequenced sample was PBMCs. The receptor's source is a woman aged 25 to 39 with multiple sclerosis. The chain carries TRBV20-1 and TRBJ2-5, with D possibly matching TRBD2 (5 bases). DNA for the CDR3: TGCAGTGCTAGGGAGCGGATCCAAGAGACCCAGTACTTC. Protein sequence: CSARERIQETQYF.